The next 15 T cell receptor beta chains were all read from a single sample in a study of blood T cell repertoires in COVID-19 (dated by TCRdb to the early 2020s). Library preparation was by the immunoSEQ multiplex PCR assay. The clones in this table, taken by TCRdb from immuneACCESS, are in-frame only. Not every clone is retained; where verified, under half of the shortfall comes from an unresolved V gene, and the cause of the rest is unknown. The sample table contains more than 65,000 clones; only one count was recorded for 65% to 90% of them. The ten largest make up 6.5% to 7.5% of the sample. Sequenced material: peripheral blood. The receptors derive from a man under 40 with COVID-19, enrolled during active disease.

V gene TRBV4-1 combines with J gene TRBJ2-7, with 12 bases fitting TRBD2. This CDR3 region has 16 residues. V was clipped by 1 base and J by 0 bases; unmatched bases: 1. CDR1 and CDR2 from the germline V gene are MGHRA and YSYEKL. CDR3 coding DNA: TGCGCCAGCAGCCAAGCGACTAGCGGGGGCTCCTACGAGCAGTACTTC. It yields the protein CASSQATSGGSYEQYF.

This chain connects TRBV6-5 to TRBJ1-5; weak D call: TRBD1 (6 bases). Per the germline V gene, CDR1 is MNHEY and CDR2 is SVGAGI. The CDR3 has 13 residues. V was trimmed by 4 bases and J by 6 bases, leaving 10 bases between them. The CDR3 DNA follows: TGTGCCAGCAGTTCAGGGGCAGGTCAGCCCCAGCATTTT. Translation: CASSSGAGQPQHF.

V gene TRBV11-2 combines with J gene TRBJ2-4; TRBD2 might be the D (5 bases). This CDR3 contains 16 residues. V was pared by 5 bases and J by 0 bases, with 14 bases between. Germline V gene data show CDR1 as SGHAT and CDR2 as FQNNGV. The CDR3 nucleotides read TGTGCCAGCAGCCCAGACGCCAGCGGAGCCAAAAACATTCAGTACTTC. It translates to CASSPDASGAKNIQYF. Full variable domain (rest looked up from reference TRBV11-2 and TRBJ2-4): EAGVAQSPRYKIIEKRQSVAFWCNPISGHATLYWYQQILGQGPKLLIQFQNNGVVDDSQLPKDRFSAERLKGVDSTLKIQPAKLEDSAVYLCASSPDASGAKNIQYFGAGTRLSVL.

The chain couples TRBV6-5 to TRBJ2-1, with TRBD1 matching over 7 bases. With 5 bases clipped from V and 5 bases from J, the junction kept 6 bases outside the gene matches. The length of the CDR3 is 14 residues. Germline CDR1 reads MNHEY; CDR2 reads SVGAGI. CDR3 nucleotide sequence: TGTGCCAGCAGTATGACAGGGTATAACAATGAGCAGTTCTTC. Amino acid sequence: CASSMTGYNNEQFF.

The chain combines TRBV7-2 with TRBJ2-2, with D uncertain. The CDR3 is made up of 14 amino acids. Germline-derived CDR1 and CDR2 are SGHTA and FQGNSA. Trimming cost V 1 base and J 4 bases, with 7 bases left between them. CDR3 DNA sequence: TGTGCCAGCAGCTTAGAGTACTTCACCGGGGAGCTGTTTTTT. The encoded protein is CASSLEYFTGELFF. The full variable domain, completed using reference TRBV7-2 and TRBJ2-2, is GAGVSQSPSNKVTEKGKDVELRCDPISGHTALYWYRQSLGQGLEFLIYFQGNSAPDKSGLPSDRFSAERTGGSVSTLTIQRTQQEDSAVYLCASSLEYFTGELFFGEGSRLTVL.

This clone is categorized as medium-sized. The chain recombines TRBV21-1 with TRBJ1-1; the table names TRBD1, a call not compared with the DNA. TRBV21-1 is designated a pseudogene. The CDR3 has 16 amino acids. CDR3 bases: TGTGCCAGCAGCAAAGTTGGGTGCAGGGAAAATACTGAAGCTTTCTTT. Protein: CASSKVGCRENTEAFF.

CDR3 DNA: TGTGCCAGCAGTGAGCCCTATAACACAGATACGCAGTATTTT. It specifies CASSEPYNTDTQYF. The rearrangement links TRBV25-1 to TRBJ2-3, with D unresolved. V dropped 3 bases and J dropped 2 bases, with 9 bases sitting between them. Germline V gene lookup returns CDR1 MGHDK and CDR2 SYGVNS. The CDR3 totals 14 residues.

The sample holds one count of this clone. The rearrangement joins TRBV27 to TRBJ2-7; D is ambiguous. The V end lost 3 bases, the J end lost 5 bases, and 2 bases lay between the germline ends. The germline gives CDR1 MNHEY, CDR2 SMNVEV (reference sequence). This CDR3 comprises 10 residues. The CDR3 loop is CASSFNEQYF. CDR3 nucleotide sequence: TGTGCCAGCAGTTTCAACGAGCAGTACTTC.

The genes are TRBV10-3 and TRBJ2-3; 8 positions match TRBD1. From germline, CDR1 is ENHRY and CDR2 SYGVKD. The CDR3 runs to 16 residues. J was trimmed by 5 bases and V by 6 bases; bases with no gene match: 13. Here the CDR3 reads CAIRDGQGLNRDTQYF. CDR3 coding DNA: TGTGCCATCAGGGATGGACAGGGCCTAAATAGAGATACGCAGTATTTT.

CDR3 sequence reads: CASRPPTGGFQPQHF. CDR3 in DNA: TGTGCCAGCAGACCGCCCACAGGGGGCTTTCAGCCCCAGCATTTT. The chain uses TRBV28 and TRBJ1-5; the match to TRBD1 covers 9 bases. CDR1 is MDHEN and CDR2 is SYDVKM in the germline V gene. Trimming at V came to 6 bases and at J to 6 bases, leaving 9 bases not matched to a gene. The CDR3 runs to 15 residues.

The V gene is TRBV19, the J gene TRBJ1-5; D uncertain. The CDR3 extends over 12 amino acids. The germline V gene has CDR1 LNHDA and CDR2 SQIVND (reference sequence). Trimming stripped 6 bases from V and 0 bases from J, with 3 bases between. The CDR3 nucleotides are TGTGCCAGTAGGTATAGCAATCAGCCCCAGCATTTT. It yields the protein CASRYSNQPQHF.

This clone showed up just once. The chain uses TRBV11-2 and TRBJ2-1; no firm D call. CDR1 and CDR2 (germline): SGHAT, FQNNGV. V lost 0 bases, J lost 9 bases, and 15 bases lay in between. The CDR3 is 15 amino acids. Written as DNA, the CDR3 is TGTGCCAGCAGCTTAGATCGGTCGCTAGTCACTGAGCAGTTCTTC. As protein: CASSLDRSLVTEQFF.

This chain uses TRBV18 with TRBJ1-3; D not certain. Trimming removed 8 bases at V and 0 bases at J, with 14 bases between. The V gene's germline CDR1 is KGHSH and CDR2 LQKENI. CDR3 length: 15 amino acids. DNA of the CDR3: TGTGCCAGCATGAAAACGGGAGTCTCTGGAAACACCATATATTTT. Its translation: CASMKTGVSGNTIYF.

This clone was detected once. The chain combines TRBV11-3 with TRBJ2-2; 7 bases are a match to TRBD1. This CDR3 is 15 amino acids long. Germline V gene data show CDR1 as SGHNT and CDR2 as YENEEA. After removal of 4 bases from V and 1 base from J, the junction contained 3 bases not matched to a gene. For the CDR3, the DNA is TGTGCCAGCAGCTCCGGGACAGTGAACACCGGGGAGCTGTTTTTT. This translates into CASSSGTVNTGELFF.

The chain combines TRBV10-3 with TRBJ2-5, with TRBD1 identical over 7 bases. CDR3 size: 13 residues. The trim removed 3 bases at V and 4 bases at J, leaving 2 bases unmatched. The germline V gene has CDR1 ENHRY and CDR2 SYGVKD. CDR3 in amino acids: CAISDRQGETQYF. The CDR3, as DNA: TGTGCCATCAGTGACAGACAGGGAGAGACCCAGTACTTC.